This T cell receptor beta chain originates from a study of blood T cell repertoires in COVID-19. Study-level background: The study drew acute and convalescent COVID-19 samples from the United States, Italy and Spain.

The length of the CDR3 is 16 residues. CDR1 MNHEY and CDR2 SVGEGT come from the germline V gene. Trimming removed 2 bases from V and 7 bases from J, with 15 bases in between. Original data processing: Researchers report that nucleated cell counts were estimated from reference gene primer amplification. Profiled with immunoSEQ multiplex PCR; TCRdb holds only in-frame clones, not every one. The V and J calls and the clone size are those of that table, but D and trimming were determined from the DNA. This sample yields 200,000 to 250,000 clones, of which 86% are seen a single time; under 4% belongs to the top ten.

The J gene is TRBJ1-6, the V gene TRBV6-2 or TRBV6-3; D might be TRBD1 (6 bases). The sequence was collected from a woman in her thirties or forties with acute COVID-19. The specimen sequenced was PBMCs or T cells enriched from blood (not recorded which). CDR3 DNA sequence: TGTGCCAGCAGTTACACTCAACCGGGACAAAATTCACCCCTCCACTTT. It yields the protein CASSYTQPGQNSPLHF.